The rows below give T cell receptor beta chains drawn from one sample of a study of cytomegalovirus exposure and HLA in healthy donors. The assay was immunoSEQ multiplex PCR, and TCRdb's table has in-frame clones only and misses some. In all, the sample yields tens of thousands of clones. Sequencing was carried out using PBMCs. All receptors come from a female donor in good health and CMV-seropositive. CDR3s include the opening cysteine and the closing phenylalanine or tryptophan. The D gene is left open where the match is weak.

TGCAGCGGCTTGAGGGGGACAGGGGCTAAGACCCAGTACTTC,CSGLRGTGAKTQYF,14,TRBD1,TRBJ2-5,TRBV29-1
TGTGCCAGCAGTTACGTTGCGGGAGAGGCAGATACGCAGTATTTT,CASSYVAGEADTQYF,15,TRBD2,TRBJ2-3,TRBV6-5
TGTGCCAGCAGTTTATCGACTAGCTACGAGCAGTACTTC,CASSLSTSYEQYF,13,.,TRBJ2-7,TRBV28
TGTGCCAGCACCGAAGGGGAAAGGACAGGAGCCTACGAGCAGTACTTC,CASTEGERTGAYEQYF,16,TRBD1,TRBJ2-7,TRBV25-1
TGCAGCGTTGAAGGGTACAGGGGTGTGATAACAGATACGCAGTATTTT,CSVEGYRGVITDTQYF,16,TRBD1,TRBJ2-3,TRBV29-1
TGCGCCAGCAGCTTGGGTGGGGAGGGTGAAGCTTTCTTT,CASSLGGEGEAFF,13,.,TRBJ1-1,TRBV5-1
TGTGCCAGCAGCCAAGTGGTGACAGGGTATCAGCCCCAGCATTTT,CASSQVVTGYQPQHF,15,TRBD1,TRBJ1-5,TRBV4-2
TGTGCCAGCAGCTCTAGACGCGGGGAGCTGTTTTTT,CASSSRRGELFF,12,.,TRBJ2-2,TRBV11-3
TGTGCCAGCAGCCCGCCACAGGGGGTTGGTGGCTACACCTTC,CASSPPQGVGGYTF,14,TRBD1,TRBJ1-2,TRBV9
TGTGCCAGCAGCCGGGGACAGCTGAGCACAGATACGCAGTATTTT,CASSRGQLSTDTQYF,15,TRBD1,TRBJ2-3,TRBV7-2
TGCGCCAGCAGCTCAATCACAGGGGGGCCCTATGGCTACACCTTC,CASSSITGGPYGYTF,15,TRBD1,TRBJ1-2,TRBV5-1
TGTGCCAGCAGTCCACAGGGGGCTGGGGAGACCCAGTACTTC,CASSPQGAGETQYF,14,TRBD1,TRBJ2-5,TRBV27
TGTGCCAGCAGCTTAGGACAGTACAACTACAATGAGCAGTTCTTC,CASSLGQYNYNEQFF,15,.,TRBJ2-1,TRBV11-3
TGTGCCAGCAGTTTAATCCAGGCTGGAAACACCATATATTTT,CASSLIQAGNTIYF,14,.,TRBJ1-3,TRBV28
TGTGCCAGCAGGAAGACAGGGTACACGCAGTATTTT,CASRKTGYTQYF,12,TRBD1,TRBJ2-3,TRBV6-5
TGCGCCAGCAGCTTGGCCTACACAGATACGCAGTATTTT,CASSLAYTDTQYF,13,.,TRBJ2-3,TRBV5-1
TGCGCCAGCAGCCTGACAGGGGATGACACAGATACGCAGTATTTT,CASSLTGDDTDTQYF,15,TRBD1,TRBJ2-3,TRBV5-1
TGTGCCAGCAGCTTGTCCCAGGGGTTAGTGACCTACGAGCAGTACTTC,CASSLSQGLVTYEQYF,16,.,TRBJ2-7,TRBV5-6
TGTGCCAGCTCAAGGGACACCGCCGGGGAGCTGTTTTTT,CASSRDTAGELFF,13,.,TRBJ2-2,TRBV18